This TCR beta chain was sequenced for a study of cytomegalovirus exposure and HLA in healthy donors. Turning to the study itself: A data release that came early held roughly 80 million unique TCRs from HLA-typed donors.

On this clone itself: Its antigen is unknown.

This CDR3 has 15 residues. CDR1 is KGHSH, CDR2 LQKENI, per germline. With V trimmed by 5 bases and J by 2 bases, 9 bases remained unmatched. Primers included in the PCR were 60 Vbeta and 13 Jbeta primers. Repertoires were generated with immunoSEQ multiplex PCR, while TCRdb's copy carries only in-frame clones and drops some. The sample yields around 90,000 clones, 70% to 85% seen once. Study-level findings and limits: Researchers reported in a later analysis that a missense DCLRE1C variant was tied to TCR beta V- and J-gene trimming. Cytomegalovirus status, reportedly, was diagnosed with high specificity and sensitivity by the classifier.

The material sequenced was PBMCs. The rearrangement uses TRBV18 and TRBJ2-7; 7 bases match TRBD1. The receptor's source is a man over 45 in good health and CMV-seronegative. The CDR3, as DNA: TGTGCCAGCTCAACTGGTACAGGGGAGACCTACGAGCAGTACTTC. Encoded protein: CASSTGTGETYEQYF. The full variable domain, with the rest looked up from reference TRBV18 and TRBJ2-7, is NAGVMQNPRHLVRRRGQEARLRCSPMKGHSHVYWYRQLPEEGLKFMVYLQKENIIDESGMPKERFSAEFPKEGPSILRIQQVVRGDSAAYFCASSTGTGETYEQYFGPGTRLTVT.